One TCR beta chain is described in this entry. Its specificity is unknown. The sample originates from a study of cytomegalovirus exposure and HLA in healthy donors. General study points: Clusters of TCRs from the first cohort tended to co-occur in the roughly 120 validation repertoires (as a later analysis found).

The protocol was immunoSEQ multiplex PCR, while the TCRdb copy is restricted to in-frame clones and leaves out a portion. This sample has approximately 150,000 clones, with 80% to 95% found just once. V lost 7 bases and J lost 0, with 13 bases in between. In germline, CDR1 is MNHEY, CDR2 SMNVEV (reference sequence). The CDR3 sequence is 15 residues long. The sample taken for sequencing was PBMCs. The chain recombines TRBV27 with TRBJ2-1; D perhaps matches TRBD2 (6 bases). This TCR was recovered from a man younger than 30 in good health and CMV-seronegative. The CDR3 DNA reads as TGTGCCAGCACCTTAGCGGCCAGCTCCTACAATGAGCAGTTCTTC. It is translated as CASTLAASSYNEQFF.